This entry describes one T cell receptor (beta chain). The sample is drawn from a study of cytomegalovirus exposure and HLA in healthy donors. The CDR3 length is 15 residues. V dropped 2 bases and J dropped 3 bases, with 14 bases sitting between them. The germline gives CDR1 MDHEN, CDR2 SYDVKM. The PCR used 60 Vbeta and 13 Jbeta primers. Clones were sequenced by immunoSEQ multiplex PCR, and TCRdb holds only the in-frame ones, with some missing. Among 150,000 to 200,000 clones listed, over 75% were seen once. The sequencing sample was made of PBMCs. This TCR derives from a man aged 35-49 years in good health and CMV-seropositive. The chain couples TRBV28 to TRBJ2-7; perhaps TRBD2 as D (5 bases). This chain's CDR3 is CASSLSGDYNYEQYF. The CDR3, as DNA: TGTGCCAGCAGTTTAAGCGGCGACTATAACTACGAGCAGTACTTC.